This T cell receptor (beta chain) was sequenced during a study of T-cell memory formation after mild COVID-19. The table lists this clonotype with a few counts. One entry per CDR3 protein, called by TCRdb with MiXCR from the 5' RACE reads. This table has about 560,000 distinct CDR3 sequences, 15% to 20% appearing once. V gave up 4 bases and J gave up 3 bases, with 14 bases separating them. The CDR3 length is 15 residues. From germline, CDR1 is ENHRY and CDR2 SYGVKD. This sequence originates from an adult woman who had mild COVID-19 (a few samples of this study predate the infection). Cell type and time point are not known. The specimen was PBMCs or a T cell subset sorted from them (not recorded which). The chain couples TRBV10-3 to TRBJ2-3; a possible D gene is TRBD1 (5 bases). CDR3 sequence: CAISADSRRTDTQYF. The CDR3 nucleotides are TGTGCCATCAGTGCCGACAGTAGACGGACAGATACGCAGTATTTT.